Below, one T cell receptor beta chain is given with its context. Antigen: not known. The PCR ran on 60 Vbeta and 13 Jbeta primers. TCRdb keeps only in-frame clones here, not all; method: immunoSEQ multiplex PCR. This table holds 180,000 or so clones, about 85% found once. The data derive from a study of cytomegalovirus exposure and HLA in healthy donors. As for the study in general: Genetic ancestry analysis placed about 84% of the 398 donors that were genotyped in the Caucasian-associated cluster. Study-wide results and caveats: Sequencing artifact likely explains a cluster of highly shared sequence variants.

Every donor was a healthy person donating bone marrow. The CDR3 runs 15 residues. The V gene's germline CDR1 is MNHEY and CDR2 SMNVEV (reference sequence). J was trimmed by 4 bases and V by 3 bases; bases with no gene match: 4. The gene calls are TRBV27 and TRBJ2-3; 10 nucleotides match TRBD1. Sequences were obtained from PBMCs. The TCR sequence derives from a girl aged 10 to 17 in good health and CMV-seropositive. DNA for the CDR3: TGTGCCAGCAGTTTGGACAGGGGGGGCCCAGATACGCAGTATTTT. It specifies CASSLDRGGPDTQYF.